The clone carrying this TCR beta chain was counted between two and nine times. The data derive from a study of molecular identifiers for immune sequencing clone quantification. Looking at the study overall: With replicates, the RNA of about 21,000 or 97,000 naive CD8 cells was split five ways and four were sequenced.

TCRdb called the PCR reads again in MiXCR, with one record for every CDR3 protein. Of about 640,000 distinct CDR3 sequences in the sample, about 20% were seen once. Trimming cost V 2 bases and J 4 bases, with 24 bases left between them. The germline gives CDR1 SGHVS, CDR2 FQNEAQ. The CDR3 spans 19 residues. This sequence joins TRBV7-8 and TRBJ1-5; TRBD1 is a possible D gene (6 bases). This TCR was recovered from a human donor in good health. Some libraries in this study had Jurkat cell RNA spiked in. Material for sequencing was naive CD8+ T cells from blood, with Jurkat cell RNA spiked in. This sample's subset: FACS-sorted CD8+CD4-CCR7+CD45RA+ naive T cells. The CDR3 bases are TGTGCCAGCAGCTTATGGGGGGCCACGGAGATGGGCGTTAATCAGCCCCAGCATTTT. Translated, it gives CASSLWGATEMGVNQPQHF.